This T cell receptor beta chain comes out of a study of blood T cell repertoires in COVID-19. Across the whole study: Researchers got acute and convalescent COVID-19 samples from the United States, Italy and Spain. In each case, the material was cDNA or gDNA derived from T cells, B-cell-depleted T cells, or PBMCs.

In the authors' workflow: Estimates of nucleated cell counts were drawn from the amplification of reference gene primers. Clones were read by immunoSEQ multiplex PCR, and TCRdb kept only the in-frame ones, dropping some. V and J calls and clone size are as listed in that table; D and trimming were resolved from the DNA. The sample shows roughly 97,000 clones, roughly four fifths of them seen only once. Trimming took 4 bases from V and 1 from J, leaving 17 bases between them. Germline CDR1 reads SGHAT; CDR2 reads FQNNGV. The CDR3 covers 17 residues. The chain employs TRBV11-2 and TRBJ2-1; D possibly corresponds to TRBD1 (6 bases). Material for sequencing was peripheral blood. This TCR derives from a woman older than 75 with active or convalescent COVID-19. Written as DNA, the CDR3 is TGTGCCAGCAGCTCGGGACAAGGAGTTATGTCCTACAATGAGCAGTTCTTC. As protein: CASSSGQGVMSYNEQFF.